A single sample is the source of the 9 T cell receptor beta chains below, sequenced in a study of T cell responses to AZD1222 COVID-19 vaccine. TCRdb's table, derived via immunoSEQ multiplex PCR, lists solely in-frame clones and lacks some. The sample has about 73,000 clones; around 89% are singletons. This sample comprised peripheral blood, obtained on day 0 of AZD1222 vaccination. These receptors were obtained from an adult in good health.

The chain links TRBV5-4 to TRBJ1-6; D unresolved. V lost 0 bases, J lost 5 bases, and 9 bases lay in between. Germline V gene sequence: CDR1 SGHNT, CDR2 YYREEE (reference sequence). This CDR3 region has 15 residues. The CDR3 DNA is TGTGCCAGCAGCTTGGCGACAACGGATAATTCACCCCTCCACTTT. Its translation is CASSLATTDNSPLHF. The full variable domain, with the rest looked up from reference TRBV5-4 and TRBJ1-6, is ETGVTQSPTHLIKTRGQQVTLRCSSQSGHNTVSWYQQALGQGPQFIFQYYREEENGRGNFPPRFSGLQFPNYSSELNVNALELDDSALYLCASSLATTDNSPLHFGNGTRLTVT.

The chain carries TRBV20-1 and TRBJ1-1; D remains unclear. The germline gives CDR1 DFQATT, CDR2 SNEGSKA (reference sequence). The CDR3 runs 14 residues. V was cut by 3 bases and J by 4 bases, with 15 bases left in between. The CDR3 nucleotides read TGCAGTGCTAGTTTGGAGGCCGTCTTCACTGAAGCTTTCTTT. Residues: CSASLEAVFTEAFF.

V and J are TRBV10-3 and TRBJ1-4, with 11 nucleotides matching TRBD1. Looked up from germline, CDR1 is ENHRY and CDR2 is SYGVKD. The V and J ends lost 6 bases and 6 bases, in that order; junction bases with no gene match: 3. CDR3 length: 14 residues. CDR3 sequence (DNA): TGTGCCATCAGGGCGGGACAGGGGGATGAAAAACTGTTTTTT. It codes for CAIRAGQGDEKLFF.

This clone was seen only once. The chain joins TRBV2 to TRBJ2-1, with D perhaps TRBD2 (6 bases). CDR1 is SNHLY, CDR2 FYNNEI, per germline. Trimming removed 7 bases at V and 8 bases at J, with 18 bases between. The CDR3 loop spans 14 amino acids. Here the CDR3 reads CASTWGSGGDEQFF. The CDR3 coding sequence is TGTGCCAGCACCTGGGGCTCTGGCGGGGATGAGCAGTTCTTC.

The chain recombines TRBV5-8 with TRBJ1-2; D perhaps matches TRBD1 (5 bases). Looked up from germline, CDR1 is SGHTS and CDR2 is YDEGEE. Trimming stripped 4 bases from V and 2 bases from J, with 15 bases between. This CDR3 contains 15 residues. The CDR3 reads CASSVGTLGNYGYTF. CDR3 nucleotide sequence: TGTGCCAGCAGCGTTGGGACGTTGGGAAACTATGGCTACACCTTC.

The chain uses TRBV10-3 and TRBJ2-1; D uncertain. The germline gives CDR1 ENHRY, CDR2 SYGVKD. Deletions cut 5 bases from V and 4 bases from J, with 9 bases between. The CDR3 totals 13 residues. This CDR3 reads CAISLQAYNEQFF. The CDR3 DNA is TGTGCCATCAGTCTGCAGGCTTACAATGAGCAGTTCTTC.

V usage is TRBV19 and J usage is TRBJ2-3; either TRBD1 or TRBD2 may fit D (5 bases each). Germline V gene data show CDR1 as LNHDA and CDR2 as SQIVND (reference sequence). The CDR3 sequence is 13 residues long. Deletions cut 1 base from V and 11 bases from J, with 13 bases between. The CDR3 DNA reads TGTGCCAGTAGTATAGGCCAACGGGACGGGCAGTATTTT. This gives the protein CASSIGQRDGQYF.

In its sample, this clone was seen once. For the CDR3, the DNA is TGTGCCAGCAGTCAGGGGGTTTTTGATGGCTACACCTTC. Protein product: CASSQGVFDGYTF. This rearrangement joins TRBV2 to TRBJ1-2; TRBD1 agrees at 7 bases. The ends lost 5 bases at V and 6 bases at J; junction bases unmatched: 6. Looked up from germline, CDR1 is SNHLY and CDR2 is FYNNEI. This CDR3 is built from 13 residues.

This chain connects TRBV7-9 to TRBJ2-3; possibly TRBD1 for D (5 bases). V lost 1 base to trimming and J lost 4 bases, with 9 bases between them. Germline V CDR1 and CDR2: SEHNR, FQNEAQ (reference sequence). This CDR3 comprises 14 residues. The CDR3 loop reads CASSLVGAADTQYF. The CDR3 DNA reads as TGTGCCAGCAGCTTAGTAGGGGCCGCAGATACGCAGTATTTT. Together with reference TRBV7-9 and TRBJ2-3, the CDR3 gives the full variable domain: DTGVSQNPRHKITKRGQNVTFRCDPISEHNRLYWYRQTLGQGPEFLTYFQNEAQLEKSRLLSDRFSAERPKGSFSTLEIQRTEQGDSAMYLCASSLVGAADTQYFGPGTRLTVL.